What follows are 15 T cell receptor beta chains derived from one specimen sequenced in a study of T cells in Graves' hyperthyroidism and ophthalmopathy. What was amplified from RNA transcripts were TCR beta CDR3 regions. The primer set for the first-round RT-PCR of the TCR CDR3 was HTBI. TCRdb passed the multiplex PCR reads through MiXCR, listing each CDR3 protein once. The sample consists of 300,000 to 400,000 distinct CDR3 sequences, around 14% of them appearing once. Sequencing was carried out using blood. Receptors were obtained from a woman between 18 and 30 years old with Graves' hyperthyroidism.

In its sample, this clonotype was seen many times. The chain carries TRBV28 and TRBJ1-4; D is perhaps TRBD1 (6 bases). V was clipped by 6 bases and J by 6 bases, with 14 bases between them. The CDR3 has 14 residues. Germline CDR1 reads MDHEN; CDR2 reads SYDVKM. CDR3 in amino acids: CASRETGVDEKLFF. The CDR3 nucleotides read TGTGCCAGCAGGGAGACAGGAGTGGATGAAAAACTGTTTTTT.

The V and J genes are TRBV9 and TRBJ2-1; D not resolved. Trimming took 0 bases from V and 2 from J, leaving 6 bases between them. The CDR3 loop spans 14 amino acids. Per the germline V gene, CDR1 is SGDLS and CDR2 is YYNGEE. In nucleotides, the CDR3 is TGTGCCAGCAGCGTAGAAGACGCCTACAATGAGCAGTTCTTC. Amino acids: CASSVEDAYNEQFF.

At least ten counts were recorded for this clonotype. The V call is TRBV10-3, the J call TRBJ2-2; tentatively, D is TRBD2 (5 bases). Trimming shortened V by 0 bases and J by 6 bases, and 14 bases separated the two germline ends. Germline V CDR1 and CDR2: ENHRY, SYGVKD. This CDR3 region has 16 residues. CDR3 region: CAISESISWRAGELFF. The CDR3 DNA follows: TGTGCCATCAGTGAGTCGATCTCCTGGCGGGCCGGGGAGCTGTTTTTT.

This clonotype was observed at least ten times. The rearrangement uses TRBV24-1 and TRBJ2-1; D not certain. From germline, CDR1 is KGHDR and CDR2 SFDVKD. V lost 1 base to trimming and J lost 7 bases, with 4 bases between them. The CDR3 is 12 residues long. The CDR3 loop is CATSDFWNEQFF. CDR3 bases: TGTGCCACCAGTGATTTTTGGAATGAGCAGTTCTTC.

This chain uses TRBV11-2 with TRBJ1-6, with 7 positions matching TRBD1. Germline V CDR1 and CDR2: SGHAT, FQNNGV. There are 15 residues in the CDR3. The J segment lost 7 bases and the V segment lost 6 bases, leaving 9 bases of the junction unmatched. CDR3: CASSTTPGGNSPLHF. DNA of the CDR3: TGTGCCAGCAGTACCACCCCAGGGGGGAATTCACCCCTCCACTTT.

This clonotype has at least ten counts. CDR3 protein: CASSQRGISEAFF. CDR3 in DNA: TGTGCCAGCAGCCAACGGGGGATCTCTGAAGCTTTCTTT. J is TRBJ1-1 and V is TRBV11-1, with a tentative D call TRBD1 (5 bases). Looked up from germline, CDR1 is SGHAT and CDR2 is FQDESV (reference sequence). V was clipped by 5 bases and J by 6 bases, with 13 bases between them. The CDR3 spans 13 residues.

This clonotype was seen a handful of times. The J gene is TRBJ2-1, the V gene TRBV5-1; D is perhaps TRBD2 (7 bases). CDR1 and CDR2 (germline): SGHRS, YFSETQ. CDR3 length: 15 residues. Trimming pared 4 bases from V and 8 bases from J, leaving 19 bases between. CDR3 sequence: CASSPGQTSLDEQFF. The CDR3 DNA follows: TGCGCCAGCAGCCCCGGACAGACTAGCCTCGATGAGCAGTTCTTC.

This clonotype was counted ten times or more. The V call is TRBV7-8, the J call TRBJ2-3; 8 nucleotides align to TRBD1. Germline trimming cut 2 bases from V and 3 bases from J; bases unmatched to any gene: 10. The CDR3 contains 17 residues. CDR1 is SGHVS, CDR2 FQNEAQ, per germline. The CDR3 region has the DNA TGTGCCAGCAGCTTAAGTAGTCCAGGGGGCTATACAGATACGCAGTATTTT. Its protein is CASSLSSPGGYTDTQYF.

DNA for the CDR3: TGTGCCAGCACCGCCGACCCAAACTGGGGCGAGCAGTACTTC. Translating it yields CASTADPNWGEQYF. The J gene is TRBJ2-7, the V gene TRBV7-9; no clear D. The CDR3 has 14 amino acids. V dropped 7 bases and J dropped 6 bases, with 19 bases sitting between them. CDR1 is SEHNR and CDR2 is FQNEAQ in the germline V gene (reference sequence).

This clonotype showed up many times. J is TRBJ2-3 and V is TRBV3-1; D remains unclear. The germline V gene has CDR1 LGHDT and CDR2 YNNKEL (reference sequence). The ends were cut back, 4 bases at V and 0 bases at J, with 11 bases in the middle. The CDR3 runs to 15 residues. Written as DNA, the CDR3 is TGTGCCAGCAGCCGATCTCTTTCTAGCACAGATACGCAGTATTTT. It encodes CASSRSLSSTDTQYF.

At least ten counts were recorded for this clonotype. The rearrangement links TRBV20-1 to TRBJ2-1, with 12 bases aligning to TRBD2. Trimming cost V 6 bases and J 7 bases; bases outside gene matches: 16. The CDR3 spans 17 residues. The germline V gene has CDR1 DFQATT and CDR2 SNEGSKA (reference sequence). DNA for the CDR3: TGCAGTGCAGGAGCTAGCGGGAGGGCATTTGATGGGAATGAGCAGTTCTTC. Amino acids: CSAGASGRAFDGNEQFF.

This clonotype was counted at least ten times. The chain employs TRBV19 and TRBJ1-1, with D unclear. This CDR3 is 12 amino acids long. In germline, CDR1 is LNHDA, CDR2 SQIVND (reference sequence). Trimming shortened V by 6 bases and J by 1 base, and 6 bases separated the two germline ends. CDR3 sequence: CASSRPNTEAFF. DNA for the CDR3: TGTGCCAGTAGCCGGCCGAACACTGAAGCTTTCTTT.

This clonotype has a count of ten or more. This chain connects TRBV20-1 to TRBJ2-5, with 10 bases that match TRBD2. Per germline, CDR1 DFQATT and CDR2 SNEGSKA (reference sequence). Germline trimming cut 6 bases from V and 4 bases from J; bases unmatched to any gene: 8. The CDR3 extends over 14 amino acids. The CDR3 sequence: CSAQLLAGVETQYF. Written as DNA, the CDR3 is TGCAGTGCGCAACTCCTAGCGGGGGTAGAGACCCAGTACTTC.

V gene TRBV13 combines with J gene TRBJ2-5; either TRBD1 or TRBD2 may fit D (5 bases each). The CDR3 sequence is 15 residues long. Trimming cost V 5 bases and J 5 bases, with 18 bases left between them. Germline V gene sequence: CDR1 PRHDT, CDR2 FYEKMQ (reference sequence). Written as DNA, the CDR3 is TGTGCCAGCAGCGTTCTAAGTCACGAGGGGGAGACCCAGTACTTC. Translation gives CASSVLSHEGETQYF.

This clonotype came up once. A much larger clone differs from this one at a single base, so this may be a read error. V is TRBV15 and J is TRBJ2-5; D uncertain. The CDR3 has 15 amino acids. Germline V gene lookup returns CDR1 LNHNV and CDR2 YYDKDF (reference sequence). The CDR3 region is CATSRDLGPQEAQYF. The CDR3, as DNA: TGTGCCACCAGCAGAGATCTAGGGCCCCAAGAGGCCCAGTACTTC. Supplemented by reference TRBV15 and TRBJ2-5, the full variable domain reads DAMVIQNPRYQVTQFGKPVTLSCSQTLNHNVMYWYQQKSSQAPKLLFHYYDKDFNNEADTPDNFQSRRPNTSFCFLDIRSPGLGDTAMYLCATSRDLGPQEAQYFGPGTRLLVL.